This note documents a single T cell receptor (beta chain) sequence. The entry originates in a study of cytomegalovirus exposure and HLA in healthy donors. The trim removed 3 bases at V and 6 bases at J, leaving 5 bases unmatched. Germline V CDR1 and CDR2: SEHNR, FQNEAQ (reference sequence). CDR3 size: 15 residues. In the PCR, 60 Vbeta and 13 Jbeta primers were used. Assay: immunoSEQ multiplex PCR; the TCRdb copy retains only in-frame clones and omits some. The sample includes fewer than 250,000 clones, under 85% of them seen just once. This receptor was taken from a woman in her late teens or twenties in good health and CMV-seronegative. Sequenced input: PBMCs. The chain is built from TRBV7-9 and TRBJ2-1, with TRBD2 matching 10 bases. The CDR3 loop is CASSFSGGFSNEQFF. CDR3 nucleotides: TGTGCCAGCAGCTTTAGCGGGGGGTTCTCCAATGAGCAGTTCTTC. Variable domain in full (rest from reference TRBV7-9 and TRBJ2-1): DTGVSQNPRHKITKRGQNVTFRCDPISEHNRLYWYRQTLGQGPEFLTYFQNEAQLEKSRLLSDRFSAERPKGSFSTLEIQRTEQGDSAMYLCASSFSGGFSNEQFFGPGTRLTVL.